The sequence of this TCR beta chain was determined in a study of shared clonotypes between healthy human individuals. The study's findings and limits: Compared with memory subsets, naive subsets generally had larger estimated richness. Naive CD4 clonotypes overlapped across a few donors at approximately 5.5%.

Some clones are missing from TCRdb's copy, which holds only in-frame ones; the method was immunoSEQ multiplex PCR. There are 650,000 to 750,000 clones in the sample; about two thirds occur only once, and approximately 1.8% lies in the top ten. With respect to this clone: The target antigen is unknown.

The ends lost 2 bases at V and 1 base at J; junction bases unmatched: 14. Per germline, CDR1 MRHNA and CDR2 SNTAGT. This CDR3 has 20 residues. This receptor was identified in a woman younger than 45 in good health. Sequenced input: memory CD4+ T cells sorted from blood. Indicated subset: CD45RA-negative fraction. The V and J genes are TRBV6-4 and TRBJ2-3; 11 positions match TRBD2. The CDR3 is CASSDPGTSGVSLGTDTQYF. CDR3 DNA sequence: TGTGCCAGCAGTGACCCAGGGACTAGCGGAGTGTCTCTGGGCACAGATACGCAGTATTTT.